This T cell receptor (beta chain) was retrieved from a study of cytomegalovirus exposure and HLA in healthy donors. Study-wide results and limits: Under in vitro conditions, three CMV-associated chains were confirmed as specific for CMV antigens. TCR beta sequences numbering 15,000 to 20,000 were associated with HLA alleles at 0.05 false discovery rate in a later analysis.

13 Jbeta primers and 60 Vbeta primers were used for the PCR. The protocol was immunoSEQ multiplex PCR, while the TCRdb copy is restricted to in-frame clones and leaves out a portion. The table has approximately 73,000 clones, 79% seen once. Points on this clone: The antigen is undetermined.

J was trimmed by 5 bases and V by 8 bases; bases with no gene match: 13. The CDR3 sequence is 15 residues long. CDR1 SNHLY and CDR2 FYNNEI come from the germline V gene. The V and J genes are TRBV2 and TRBJ2-5, with TRBD1 identical over 8 bases. The TCR sequence derives from a woman in her thirties or forties in good health and CMV-seropositive. Sequencing was performed on PBMCs. This CDR3 reads CASVVRGLPVETQYF. In nucleotides, the CDR3 is TGTGCCAGCGTGGTCAGGGGGCTCCCTGTGGAGACCCAGTACTTC.